This T cell receptor (beta chain) was sequenced in a study of beta chain features in type 1 diabetes. Study-level information: Across the samples, 107,917,701 sorted cells were examined in total. The study, taken as a whole, reports: Patients' naive, central memory and regulatory TCRB repertoires appeared more alike than those of healthy donors. TCRB CDR3s were moderately but significantly shorter in Type 1 diabetes patients in all four CD4+ subsets. In cDNA sequencing, cells with high TCR expression could be over-represented.

As concerns this clone: As yet, its antigen is unknown.

The investigators reverse transcribed all of the isolated RNA, so they sequenced expressed TCRB transcripts. Using immunoSEQ multiplex PCR, the repertoire was profiled, and TCRdb retains in-frame clones only, with some absent. The sample consists of 200,000 to 250,000 clones, 9.6% of them appearing once. This CDR3 has 13 amino acids. CDR1 and CDR2 (germline): SGHRS, YFSETQ. V was cut by 3 bases and J by 0 bases, with 5 bases left in between. The sample comprised naive CD4+ T cells from blood. The chain couples TRBV5-1 to TRBJ2-3; no clear D. This receptor was obtained from a woman aged 18-30 years in good health. CDR3 amino acids: CASSSVSTDTQYF. For the CDR3, the DNA is TGCGCCAGCAGCTCCGTTAGCACAGATACGCAGTATTTT.